A selection of T cell receptor beta chains follows, all from one sample in a study of T cells in Graves' hyperthyroidism and ophthalmopathy. One entry per CDR3 protein, called by TCRdb with MiXCR from the multiplex PCR reads. The table records more than 300,000 distinct CDR3 sequences, about 15% of them present only once. Sequenced: blood. The receptor set was obtained from a woman aged 25 to 45 with Graves' hyperthyroidism. CDR3s include the opening cysteine and the closing phenylalanine or tryptophan. Fields, in order: CDR3 length, V gene, J gene, clone size, D gene, CDR3 protein, CDR3 DNA. The D gene is left open where the match is weak. Not every row has a clone size; where given, it reads once, few, many or a size class.

>20|TRBV27|TRBJ2-3|many|.
CASRWRGIGAKVETTDTQYF
TGTGCCAGCAGGTGGAGAGGGATTGGGGCAAAGGTAGAGACCACAGATACGCAGTATTTT
>14|TRBV20-1|TRBJ2-5|.|TRBD2
CSARVAGWGETQYF
TGCAGTGCTAGAGTAGCGGGATGGGGGGAGACCCAGTACTTC
>14|TRBV20-1|TRBJ2-5|.|.
CSARRKAVGETQYF
TGCAGTGCTAGGCGTAAGGCGGTCGGAGAGACCCAGTACTTC
>15|TRBV5-1|TRBJ1-2|many|TRBD1
CASSLDGTANYGYTF
TGCGCCAGCAGCTTGGATGGGACAGCTAACTATGGCTACACCTTC
>18|TRBV7-8|TRBJ2-2|.|TRBD2
CASSSGSAGGPGLGELFF
TGTGCCAGCAGCTCCGGTTCAGCGGGAGGGCCGGGGTTAGGGGAGCTGTTTTTT
>12|TRBV10-1|TRBJ2-7|many|.
CASSRDDDEQYF
TGCGCCAGCAGCCGGGACGACGACGAGCAGTACTTC
>14|TRBV12-3/TRBV12-4|TRBJ1-1|many|.
CASSFRGVWTEAFF
TGTGCCAGCAGTTTCCGGGGGGTATGGACTGAAGCTTTCTTT
>15|TRBV6-1|TRBJ1-2|.|TRBD1
CASSERTGGVYGYTF
TGTGCCAGCAGTGAGCGGACAGGGGGCGTCTATGGCTACACCTTC
>14|TRBV7-2|TRBJ2-7|.|.
CASSSGWGSYEQYF
TGTGCCAGCAGCTCCGGGTGGGGATCCTACGAGCAGTACTTC
>15|TRBV12-3/TRBV12-4|TRBJ2-7|many|.
CASSLGGKRHYEQYF
TGTGCCAGCAGTTTAGGGGGGAAAAGACACTACGAGCAGTACTTC
>14|TRBV10-2|TRBJ2-7|.|.
CASSELGLTYEQYF
TGCGCCAGCAGTGAGCTGGGACTTACCTACGAGCAGTACTTC
>17|TRBV7-3|TRBJ2-1|many|.
CASSSWDLGNAYNEQFF
TGTGCCAGCAGCTCCTGGGACCTCGGGAACGCCTACAATGAGCAGTTCTTC
>13|TRBV20-1|TRBJ2-3|many|.
CSAYSGRTDTQYF
TGCAGTGCTTACAGCGGGCGCACAGATACGCAGTATTTT
>16|TRBV12-3/TRBV12-4|TRBJ2-5|.|.
CASSLAWGLRRETQYF
TGTGCCAGCAGTTTAGCTTGGGGCCTCCGAAGGGAGACCCAGTACTTC
>17|TRBV7-9|TRBJ1-1|few|.
CASTQEREEFINTEAFF
TGTGCCAGCACCCAGGAGAGGGAGGAATTCATAAACACTGAAGCTTTCTTT
>19|TRBV10-2|TRBJ2-4|.|TRBD2
CASSERTSGSPVTKNIQYF
TGCGCCAGCAGTGAGCGGACTAGCGGGAGTCCGGTGACCAAAAACATTCAGTACTTC
>15|TRBV27|TRBJ2-5|few|.
CASSLGGVEGETQYF
TGTGCCAGCAGTTTAGGGGGAGTTGAAGGAGAGACCCAGTACTTC
>15|TRBV3-1|TRBJ2-1|.|.
CASSRTGRSGGEQFF
TGTGCCAGCAGCCGGACGGGGAGGTCGGGTGGCGAGCAGTTCTTC
>14|TRBV28|TRBJ2-3|many|.
CASSLVPVADTQYF
TGTGCCAGCAGTTTAGTTCCGGTGGCAGATACGCAGTATTTT
>14|TRBV30|TRBJ2-7|many|TRBD1
CAWGTGISSYEQYF
TGTGCCTGGGGGACAGGGATCTCCTCCTACGAGCAGTACTTC
>16|TRBV7-6|TRBJ2-2|few|.
CASSLSGLRNTGELFF
TGTGCCAGCAGCCTTTCGGGACTTCGGAACACCGGGGAGCTGTTTTTT
>15|TRBV6-5|TRBJ1-5|many|TRBD1
CASSLTGESNQPQHF
TGTGCCAGCAGTTTGACAGGGGAAAGCAATCAGCCCCAGCATTTT
>16|TRBV20-1|TRBJ2-1|few|.
CSATPQGLPFYNEQFF
TGCAGTGCTACCCCCCAGGGTCTCCCTTTTTACAATGAGCAGTTCTTC
>16|TRBV28|TRBJ2-1|.|TRBD1
CASSSAGTGRINEQFF
TGTGCCAGCAGTTCCGCCGGGACAGGGCGGATCAATGAGCAGTTCTTC
>13|TRBV5-1|TRBJ1-1|many|.
CASSGGSNTEAFF
TGCGCCAGCAGCGGGGGGTCGAACACTGAAGCTTTCTTT
>14|TRBV24-1|TRBJ2-1|few|TRBD1
CAGDRPPRGNEQFF
TGTGCCGGGGACAGACCGCCGAGGGGCAATGAGCAGTTCTTC
>15|TRBV20-1|TRBJ1-4|.|.
CSASSMVSTNEKLFF
TGCAGTGCTAGTTCAATGGTATCAACTAATGAAAAACTGTTTTTT
>12|TRBV28|TRBJ2-5|many|.
CASSLEGETQYF
TGTGCCAGCAGTTTAGAAGGGGAGACCCAGTACTTC
>14|TRBV7-8|TRBJ2-1|few|TRBD2
CASSYGLAGNEQFF
TGTGCCAGCAGCTACGGACTAGCGGGGAATGAGCAGTTCTTC
>16|TRBV7-8|TRBJ2-7|many|.
CASTLRTRGRAYEQYF
TGTGCCAGCACCCTAAGGACCAGAGGTAGGGCCTACGAGCAGTACTTC
>14|TRBV28|TRBJ1-3|many|.
CASSHRSGPNTIYF
TGTGCCAGCAGCCATAGATCTGGACCTAACACCATATATTTT
>15|TRBV20-1|TRBJ2-7|.|TRBD2
CSARPGTSASYEQYF
TGCAGTGCTAGACCCGGGACTAGCGCTTCCTACGAGCAGTACTTC
>14|TRBV28|TRBJ2-7|many|TRBD2
CASSLQAGRYEQYF
TGTGCCAGCAGTTTACAAGCGGGACGTTACGAGCAGTACTTC
>14|TRBV28|TRBJ1-2|many|TRBD1
CASSLYTGGDGYTF
TGTGCCAGCAGTTTATACACAGGGGGCGATGGCTACACCTTC
>13|TRBV5-6|TRBJ2-1|few|.
CASSRDTPNEQFF
TGTGCCAGCAGCCGGGACACCCCCAATGAGCAGTTCTTC